Presented here are 25 T cell receptor beta chains from one specimen sequenced in a study of T cell clonality in common variable immunodeficiency. Some clones are missing from TCRdb's copy, which holds only in-frame ones; the method was immunoSEQ multiplex PCR. The sample presents around 52,000 clones, none singletons. Sequencing input: peripheral blood mononuclear cells. The receptor set was obtained from a person aged 18-69 years in good health.

Many counts were recorded for this clone. The read ends 3 residues shy of where the CDR3 ends; the end is completed using the germline J gene. The V call is TRBV7-9, the J call TRBJ2-5; TRBD2 might be the D (6 bases). Germline CDR1 is SEHNR and CDR2 is FQNEAQ (reference sequence). Trimming removed 5 bases at V and 5 bases at J, with 18 bases between. The CDR3 is 15 amino acids. The CDR3 sequence: CASSQGTGGWETQYF. CDR3 DNA, as far as it was read: TGTGCCAGCAGCCAAGGAACAGGAGGGTGGGAGACC.

In its sample, this clone was seen many times. Read sequence stops 3 residues before the CDR3 end, and the germline J gene provides the missing end. This chain links TRBV2 with TRBJ2-1; tentatively, D is TRBD1 (5 bases). This CDR3 contains 14 residues. V was pared by 3 bases and J by 0 bases, with 6 bases between. In germline, CDR1 is SNHLY, CDR2 FYNNEI. CDR3 amino acids: CASSDRDSYNEQFF. The CDR3 DNA, read in part, is TGTGCCAGCAGTGACAGGGACTCCTACAATGAG.

This clone has ten or more counts. The CDR3 is cut off 3 residues early in the read; its end comes from the germline J gene. This chain uses TRBV18 with TRBJ2-2; TRBD2 is a possible D gene (6 bases). The CDR3 totals 15 residues. The V and J ends lost 2 bases and 4 bases respectively, with 11 bases between them. In germline, CDR1 is KGHSH, CDR2 LQKENI. The sequenced CDR3 bases are TGTGCCAGCTCACCAAGCCAGGGAGGCACCGGGGAG. This sequence encodes CASSPSQGGTGE. In full, the CDR3 reads CASSPSQGGTGELFF. Full variable domain (remainder filled in from reference TRBV18 and TRBJ2-2): NAGVMQNPRHLVRRRGQEARLRCSPMKGHSHVYWYRQLPEEGLKFMVYLQKENIIDESGMPKERFSAEFPKEGPSILRIQQVVRGDSAAYFCASSPSQGGTGELFFGEGSRLTVL.

In this sample, this clone turned up many times. The DNA ends 3 residues before the CDR3 does, and the rest of the CDR3 is filled in from the germline J gene. The chain has TRBV7-6 and TRBJ2-5, with D possibly being TRBD2 (6 bases). The CDR3 runs 16 residues. The V and J ends lost 2 bases and 5 bases respectively, with 18 bases between them. Germline V CDR1 and CDR2: SGHVS, FNYEAQ. The sequenced part of the CDR3 DNA is TGTGCCAGCAGCTTAAGCATACCGGGACTTGCGGAGACC. Translated, it gives CASSLSIPGLAET. The CDR3 reads in full as CASSLSIPGLAETQYF.

This clone has at least ten counts. The sequenced part of the CDR3 DNA is TGTGCCAGCTCAACCCAGGGGGATACGAAGACC. As protein: CASSTQGDTKT. The CDR3, in full, reads CASSTQGDTKTQYF. This chain connects TRBV18 to TRBJ2-5; 7 nucleotides line up with TRBD1. The observed sequence ends 3 residues before the CDR3 terminus, with the missing tail filled in from the germline J gene. There are 14 residues in the CDR3. Unmatched junction bases numbered 9, after V lost 5 bases and J lost 6 bases. In germline, CDR1 is KGHSH, CDR2 LQKENI.

This clone was seen repeatedly, ten times or more. The read ends 3 residues early relative to the CDR3; the germline J gene fills the gap. The chain recombines TRBV20-1 with TRBJ2-4; 7 positions agree with TRBD2. V was clipped by 4 bases and J by 3 bases; unmatched bases: 12. The CDR3 loop spans 16 amino acids. Germline values: CDR1 DFQATT, CDR2 SNEGSKA (reference sequence). The CDR3 DNA, read in part, is TGCAGTGCTACATCCGGACTAGGTCGGGGCAAAAACATT. Translated: CSATSGLGRGKNI. The CDR3, in full, reads CSATSGLGRGKNIQYF.

At least ten counts were recorded for this clone. The CDR3 goes on 3 residues after the read ends, and that part is filled in from the germline J gene. The rearrangement uses TRBV19 and TRBJ2-1; D perhaps matches TRBD2 (6 bases). V was trimmed by 5 bases and J by 6 bases, leaving 11 bases between them. Looked up from germline, CDR1 is LNHDA and CDR2 is SQIVND (reference sequence). The CDR3 contains 13 residues. CDR3 protein: CASSVWRANEQFF. The DNA read from the CDR3 is TGTGCCAGTAGTGTATGGAGGGCCAATGAG.

This clone came up many times. The CDR3 end lies 3 residues beyond the end of the read and is filled in from the germline J gene. The chain uses TRBV12-3 or TRBV12-4 and TRBJ2-1, with a tentative D call TRBD2 (6 bases). CDR3 length equals 17 residues. The V and J ends lost 5 bases and 0 bases respectively, with 17 bases between them. The sequenced CDR3 bases are TGTGCCAGCAGTCCGCCGGAGGGCGTCAGCTCCTACAATGAG. Translating gives CASSPPEGVSSYNE. The whole CDR3 reads CASSPPEGVSSYNEQFF.

This clone has a count of ten or more. Coverage ceases 3 residues before the CDR3 finishes, and the germline J gene fills in the end. J is TRBJ2-2 and V is TRBV18; 14 bases are a match to TRBD2. V lost 3 bases, J lost 2 bases, and 5 bases stayed unmatched. Germline V gene data show CDR1 as KGHSH and CDR2 as LQKENI. This CDR3 comprises 18 residues. Incomplete CDR3 DNA: TGTGCCAGCTCACCGAGACTAGCGGGAGGGGCAAACACCGGGGAG. Protein: CASSPRLAGGANTGE. The entire CDR3 is CASSPRLAGGANTGELFF.

A few counts support this clone. The read ends 3 residues shy of where the CDR3 ends; the end is completed using the germline J gene. V and J are TRBV5-1 and TRBJ2-1, with 11 bases fitting TRBD2. After removal of 1 base from V and 4 bases from J, the junction contained 7 bases not matched to a gene. The CDR3 consists of 17 residues. Germline V gene sequence: CDR1 SGHRS, CDR2 YFSETQ. The DNA read from the CDR3 is TGCGCCAGCAGCTTGATGGCTAGCGGGAGGAATTACAATGAG. This encodes CASSLMASGRNYNE. The whole CDR3 is CASSLMASGRNYNEQFF.

This clone was seen many times. The CDR3 extends 3 residues past the end of the read, so its final part is completed from the germline J gene. The chain employs TRBV7-3 and TRBJ2-3; D perhaps matches TRBD2 (6 bases). The germline V gene has CDR1 SGHTA and CDR2 FQGTGA. Trimming took 4 bases from V and 0 from J, leaving 8 bases between them. This CDR3 is built from 14 residues. CDR3 sequence reads: CASSSGGSTDTQYF. CDR3 bases read: TGTGCCAGCAGCTCCGGGGGAAGCACAGATACG.

This clone was recorded at least ten times. The observed sequence ends 3 residues before the CDR3 terminus, with the missing tail filled in from the germline J gene. The V call is TRBV19, the J call TRBJ2-6; D may be TRBD1 (6 bases). The germline gives CDR1 LNHDA, CDR2 SQIVND (reference sequence). V was pared by 7 bases and J by 1 base, with 11 bases between. The CDR3 has 15 amino acids. The CDR3 DNA, read in part, is TGTGCCAGTACCCTCACAGGGTCTGGGGCCAACGTC. Translated, it gives CASTLTGSGANV. The entire CDR3 protein is CASTLTGSGANVLTF.

With regard to this clone: The CDR3 end lies 3 residues beyond the end of the read and is filled in from the germline J gene. Other DNA sequences within the sample encode an identical CDR3. The chain uses TRBV18 and TRBJ2-1, with a possible D match to TRBD2 (6 bases). Germline V lookup: CDR1 KGHSH, CDR2 LQKENI. The V gene lost 1 base and the J gene lost 1 base, with 17 bases spanning the gap. The CDR3 is made up of 18 amino acids. CDR3 loop: CASSPLISGLSSYNEQFF. The covered CDR3 bases are TGTGCCAGCTCACCACTCATTAGCGGTTTGAGTTCCTACAATGAG.

At least ten counts were recorded for this clone. The CDR3 goes on 3 residues after the read ends, and that part is filled in from the germline J gene. The rearrangement uses TRBV20-1 and TRBJ2-3, with TRBD2 matching 11 bases. The CDR3 length is 16 residues. Germline CDR1 is DFQATT and CDR2 is SNEGSKA (reference sequence). Trimming cost V 3 bases and J 2 bases; bases outside gene matches: 7. The sequenced part of the CDR3 DNA is TGCAGTGCTAGGGCCGGACTAGCGGGTAACACAGATACG. Encoded protein: CSARAGLAGNTDT. Given in full, the CDR3 is CSARAGLAGNTDTQYF.

This clone has a count of ten or more. The sequence runs out 3 residues before the end of the CDR3; the remainder is reconstructed from the germline J gene. V usage is TRBV7-6 and J usage is TRBJ1-1; 7 nucleotides match TRBD1. Germline V gene data show CDR1 as SGHVS and CDR2 as FNYEAQ. With 0 bases clipped from V and 1 base from J, the junction kept 2 bases outside the gene matches. This CDR3 is 15 amino acids long. CDR3 region: CASSLAQGKNTEAFF. The covered CDR3 bases are TGTGCCAGCAGCTTAGCACAGGGGAAGAACACTGAA.

The sample holds many counts of this clone. The sequenced fragment ends 3 residues before the CDR3 boundary, so the rest is inferred from the germline J gene. The gene calls are TRBV19 and TRBJ1-1, with TRBD1 identical over 8 bases. Per the germline V gene, CDR1 is LNHDA and CDR2 is SQIVND (reference sequence). Germline trimming cut 6 bases from V and 4 bases from J; bases unmatched to any gene: 7. There are 14 residues in the CDR3. The DNA read from the CDR3 is TGTGCCAGTAGCATAACAGGGGGTATCACTGAA. This encodes CASSITGGITE. The whole CDR3 is CASSITGGITEAFF.

The sample holds many counts of this clone. The DNA ends 3 residues before the CDR3 does, and the rest of the CDR3 is filled in from the germline J gene. V is TRBV7-8 and J is TRBJ2-4; 7 nucleotides match TRBD1. Germline V CDR1 and CDR2: SGHVS, FQNEAQ. The CDR3 runs 16 residues. CDR3 DNA, as far as it was read: TGTGCCAGCAGCTCCGCCCCCCAGGGGGAAAATTGGTCT. This encodes CASSSAPQGENWS. From start to end, the CDR3 is CASSSAPQGENWSQYF. Full variable domain (missing parts from reference TRBV7-8 and TRBJ2-4): GAGVSQSPRYKVAKRGQDVALRCDPISGHVSLFWYQQALGQGPEFLTYFQNEAQLDKSGLPSDRFFAERPEGSVSTLKIQRTQQEDSAVYLCASSSAPQGENWSQYFGAGTRLSVL.

As concerns this clone: The CDR3 is cut off 3 residues early in the read; its end comes from the germline J gene. The genes are TRBV10-2 and TRBJ2-7, with 11 bases aligning to TRBD1. CDR1 and CDR2 (germline): WSHSY, SAAADI. CDR3 size: 13 residues. The ends lost 4 bases at V and 6 bases at J; junction bases unmatched: 2. The CDR3 bases that were read are TGCGCCAGCAGTGGAGGACAGGGGGCCGAG. This translates into CASSGGQGAE. The full CDR3 sequence reads CASSGGQGAEQYF.

The sample holds many counts of this clone. The read falls 3 residues short of the CDR3 end, and the missing part is taken from the germline J gene. This rearrangement joins TRBV7-3 to TRBJ2-3; weak D call: TRBD1 (5 bases). The CDR3 consists of 14 residues. The germline gives CDR1 SGHTA, CDR2 FQGTGA. With 5 bases removed from V and 1 base from J, the gap between germline ends came to 10 bases. CDR3 in amino acids: CASSPQGGTDTQYF. The part of the CDR3 DNA that was read is TGTGCCAGCAGCCCGCAGGGTGGCACAGATACG.

This clone was found a few times. The DNA ends 3 residues before the CDR3 does, and the rest of the CDR3 is filled in from the germline J gene. Other DNA sequences within the sample encode an identical CDR3. V gene TRBV6-2 or TRBV6-3 combines with J gene TRBJ1-4; D is uncertain. Germline assignment: CDR1 MNHEY and CDR2 SVGEGT. Trimming pared 9 bases from V and 0 bases from J, leaving 17 bases between. This CDR3 spans 16 amino acids. The CDR3: CASRPRISPTNEKLFF. CDR3 DNA (partial): TGTGCCAGTAGACCCCGGATTAGCCCAACTAATGAAAAA.

This clone showed up many times. The read falls 3 residues short of the CDR3 end, and the missing part is taken from the germline J gene. This chain joins TRBV2 and TRBJ1-1; D ambiguous. This CDR3 region has 13 residues. The germline V gene has CDR1 SNHLY and CDR2 FYNNEI. V was clipped by 7 bases and J by 0 bases, with 9 bases between them. The CDR3 DNA, read in part, is TGTGCCAGCAATGACATAGTGAACACTGAA. It translates to CASNDIVNTE. The full CDR3 reads CASNDIVNTEAFF.

This clone was observed at least ten times. The DNA ends 3 residues before the CDR3 does, and the rest of the CDR3 is filled in from the germline J gene. The gene calls are TRBV14 and TRBJ2-1, with unresolved D. Per germline, CDR1 SGHDN and CDR2 FVKESK. CDR3 size: 12 residues. Deletions cut 4 bases from V and 8 bases from J, with 9 bases between. CDR3 DNA, as far as it was read: TGTGCCAGCAGCCCATCCCTATATGAG. Amino acids: CASSPSLYE. In full, the CDR3 is CASSPSLYEQFF.

This clone occurred many times. The CDR3 end falls 3 residues outside the read, so it is completed with the germline J gene. The chain combines TRBV6-2 or TRBV6-3 with TRBJ1-6; 9 nucleotides agree with TRBD1. Germline CDR1 reads MNHEY; CDR2 reads SVGEGT. The CDR3 length is 15 residues. The CDR3 reads CASSWSGTGLETLHF. The sequenced CDR3 bases are TGTGCCAGCAGTTGGTCCGGGACAGGGCTGGAGACC.

This clone was counted at least ten times. The read terminates 3 residues ahead of where the CDR3 ends, so the germline J gene completes it. This rearrangement joins TRBV20-1 to TRBJ2-1, with TRBD1 matching 9 bases. V was clipped by 4 bases and J by 0 bases; unmatched bases: 4. This CDR3 is built from 15 residues. Per the germline V gene, CDR1 is DFQATT and CDR2 is SNEGSKA (reference sequence). The CDR3 region is CSANDRGNSYNEQFF. The sequenced CDR3 bases are TGCAGTGCTAACGACAGGGGGAACTCCTACAATGAG.

This clone appeared a few times. The CDR3 end lies 3 residues beyond the end of the read and is filled in from the germline J gene. The V and J genes are TRBV13 and TRBJ2-1; TRBD2 matches 9 bases. Trimming cost V 11 bases and J 5 bases; bases outside gene matches: 7. CDR3 length equals 13 residues. Germline V gene data show CDR1 as PRHDT and CDR2 as FYEKMQ (reference sequence). CDR3 protein: CAAGIAGDNEQFF. The CDR3 DNA, read in part, is TGTGCCGCCGGAATAGCGGGAGACAATGAG.